Given below is one T cell receptor (beta chain) in context. Its antigen is unidentified. Patients were aged 18 to 65, had disease duration under 2 months, and had newly diagnosed hyperthyroidism. The record originates from a study of T cells in Graves' hyperthyroidism and ophthalmopathy. The CDR3 is 16 amino acids. Germline CDR1 reads LNHDA; CDR2 reads SQIVND (reference sequence). V lost 5 bases, J lost 5 bases, and 21 bases lay in between. RNA transcripts served as the template for amplifying TCR beta CDR3 regions. The HTBI primer set drove a first-round RT-PCR of the TCR CDR3. TCRdb processed the multiplex PCR reads anew with MiXCR; each CDR3 protein has one entry. The sample contains 690,000 or so distinct CDR3 sequences, around a sixth of which appear only once. Study outcomes and limitations: Among thyroid clonotypes expanded above 0.001, most also appeared in blood.

The TCR comes from a woman in her fifties or sixties with Graves' hyperthyroidism that later progressed to Graves' ophthalmopathy. This chain uses TRBV19 with TRBJ1-1; weak D call: TRBD1 (5 bases). Specimen: blood. The CDR3 DNA reads as TGTGCCAGTAGTTCCCCCGGGACCTCGCTCGAAACTGAAGCTTTCTTT. This codes for CASSSPGTSLETEAFF. Full variable domain (outside the CDR3, taken from reference TRBV19 and TRBJ1-1): DGGITQSPKYLFRKEGQNVTLSCEQNLNHDAMYWYRQDPGQGLRLIYYSQIVNDFQKGDIAEGYSVSREKKESFPLTVTSAQKNPTAFYLCASSSPGTSLETEAFFGQGTRLTVV.